This TCR beta chain was identified during a study of blood T cell repertoires in COVID-19. Study-level information: Acute-phase and convalescent COVID-19 samples originated in the United States, Italy and Spain. T cells, B-cell-depleted T cells, or PBMCs provided the cDNA or gDNA that served as material.

V was trimmed by 4 bases and J by 0 bases, leaving 6 bases between them. This CDR3 is 13 amino acids long. How the authors handled the data: Amplification from reference gene primers served as the basis for estimated nucleated cell counts. The method was immunoSEQ multiplex PCR; TCRdb's version includes in-frame clones alone and lacks a portion of them. For V, J and clone size, that table is used; D and trimming come from the DNA. Here the sample spans 150,000 to 200,000 clones, roughly 84% being singletons. The material sequenced was peripheral blood. The receptor was isolated from a woman older than 75 with active or convalescent COVID-19. The gene calls are TRBV12-3 or TRBV12-4 and TRBJ1-2, with D possibly being TRBD1 (6 bases). The CDR3 nucleotides read TGTGCCAGCAGTTGGACAGCTAACTATGGCTACACCTTC. Translated: CASSWTANYGYTF.